This T cell receptor beta chain was obtained from a study of T cell responses to AZD1222 COVID-19 vaccine. Study details: Pooled samples include second doses given at about 4 or 12 weeks. Study findings and constraints: Clonal diversity was possibly underestimated, and the donors were mostly white British, with more females. With dominance at 160-218 and 743-854, vaccine-associated CD4 TCRs spanned spike.

Assay used: immunoSEQ multiplex PCR; TCRdb lists only in-frame clones, some missing. The table lists approximately 67,000 clones, more than 80% of them singletons, with about 2.4% in the top ten. With 7 bases removed from V and 5 bases from J, the gap between germline ends came to 12 bases. Germline CDR1 is MNHEY and CDR2 is SVGAGI. The CDR3 loop spans 13 amino acids. This clone has just one count. Its antigen is not identified. This clonotype was obtained from an adult in good health. The sample here was peripheral blood, taken on day 0 of AZD1222 vaccination. The rearrangement links TRBV6-5 to TRBJ1-5, with a possible D match to TRBD1 (6 bases). CDR3 residues: CASKGGVDQPQHF. The CDR3 coding sequence is TGTGCCAGCAAGGGGGGCGTCGATCAGCCCCAGCATTTT.